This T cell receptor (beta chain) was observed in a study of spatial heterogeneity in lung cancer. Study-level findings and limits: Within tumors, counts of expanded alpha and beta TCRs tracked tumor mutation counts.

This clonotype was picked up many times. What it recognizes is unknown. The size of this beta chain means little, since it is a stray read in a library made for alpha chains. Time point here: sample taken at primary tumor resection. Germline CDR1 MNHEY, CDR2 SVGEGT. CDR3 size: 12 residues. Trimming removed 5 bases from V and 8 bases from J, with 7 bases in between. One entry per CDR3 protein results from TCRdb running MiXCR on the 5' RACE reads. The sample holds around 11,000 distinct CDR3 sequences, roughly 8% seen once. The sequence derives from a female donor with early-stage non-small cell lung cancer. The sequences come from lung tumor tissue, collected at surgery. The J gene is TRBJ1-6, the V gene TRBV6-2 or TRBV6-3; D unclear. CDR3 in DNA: TGTGCCAGCAGTCCCGGATATTCACCCCTCCACTTT. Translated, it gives CASSPGYSPLHF.